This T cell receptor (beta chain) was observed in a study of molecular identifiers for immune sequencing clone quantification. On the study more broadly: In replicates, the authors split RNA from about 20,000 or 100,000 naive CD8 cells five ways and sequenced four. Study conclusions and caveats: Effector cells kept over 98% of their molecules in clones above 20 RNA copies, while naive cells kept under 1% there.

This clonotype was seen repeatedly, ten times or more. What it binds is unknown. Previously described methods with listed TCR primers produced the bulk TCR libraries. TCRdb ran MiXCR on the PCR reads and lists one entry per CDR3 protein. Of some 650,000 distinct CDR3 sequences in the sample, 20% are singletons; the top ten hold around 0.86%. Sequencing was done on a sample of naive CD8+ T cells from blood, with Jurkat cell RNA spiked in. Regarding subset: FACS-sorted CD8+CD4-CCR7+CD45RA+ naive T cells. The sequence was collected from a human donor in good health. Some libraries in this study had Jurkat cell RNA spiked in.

CDR3 residues: CATQDSDTYSNQPQHF. The CDR3 nucleotides are TGTGCCACACAGGACTCTGACACTTATAGCAATCAGCCCCAGCATTTT. V gene TRBV24-1 combines with J gene TRBJ1-5, with TRBD1 as a possible D gene (5 bases). The CDR3 extends over 16 amino acids. The V end was cut by 10 bases, the J end by 0 bases, with 18 bases between. Per germline, CDR1 KGHDR and CDR2 SFDVKD.